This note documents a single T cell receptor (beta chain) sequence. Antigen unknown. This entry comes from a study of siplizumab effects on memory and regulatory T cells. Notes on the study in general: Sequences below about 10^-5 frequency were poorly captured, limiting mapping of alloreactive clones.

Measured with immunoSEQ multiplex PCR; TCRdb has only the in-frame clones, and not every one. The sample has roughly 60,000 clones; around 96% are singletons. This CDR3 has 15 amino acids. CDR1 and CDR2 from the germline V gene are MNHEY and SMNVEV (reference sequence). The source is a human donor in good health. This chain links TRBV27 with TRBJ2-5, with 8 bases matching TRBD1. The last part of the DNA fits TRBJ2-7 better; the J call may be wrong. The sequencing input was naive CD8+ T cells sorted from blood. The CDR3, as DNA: TGTGCCAGCAGTTTATTCGGGACAGGTCCCTACGAGCAGTACTTC. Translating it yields CASSLFGTGPYEQYF.